The rows below give T cell receptor beta chains drawn from one sample of a study of graft-versus-host responses after intestinal transplantation. Sequencing used immunoSEQ multiplex PCR; TCRdb keeps in-frame clones, though not all of them. The table includes some 120,000 clones, roughly 93% detected once. The antigens of these receptors remain unknown. Here the sequenced sample was unstimulated CD8+ T cells sorted from spleen or lymph node cells, taken before transplant. These receptors all stem from a human donor who was the organ donor for an intestinal transplant. Both conserved end residues are part of each CDR3. A D gene is named only where the DNA matches it firmly.

V gene	D gene	J gene	CDR3 DNA	CDR3 protein
TRBV13	NA	TRBJ1-2	TGTGCCAGCAGCTTAGGCCTGGACACCTATGGCTACACCTTC	CASSLGLDTYGYTF
TRBV12-5	NA	TRBJ2-2	TGTGCTAGTGGTCGGATCCTCGACAGTGAGGACACCGGGGAGCTGTTTTTT	CASGRILDSEDTGELFF
TRBV5-6	TRBD2	TRBJ2-7	TGTGCCAGCAGCTTGGCTCCTAGCGGACCCCACGAGCAGTACTTC	CASSLAPSGPHEQYF
TRBV7-7	NA	TRBJ2-5	TGTGCCAGCAGCTTAAGGCCTGGGACCGTACAAGAGACCCAGTACTTC	CASSLRPGTVQETQYF
TRBV18	TRBD2	TRBJ2-7	TGTGCCAGCTCAAACCCCGGGACTAGGTACGAGCAGTACTTC	CASSNPGTRYEQYF
TRBV7-2	NA	TRBJ1-3	TGTGCCAGCAGCTTGGTTACGGGAAACACCATATATTTT	CASSLVTGNTIYF
TRBV30	TRBD2	TRBJ2-3	TGTGCCTGGAGTCAGGGACTAGCGGGAGTGACAGATACGCAGTATTTT	CAWSQGLAGVTDTQYF
TRBV21-1	NA	TRBJ1-4	TGTGCCAGCACCCGGACCCGGGGAAATAATGAAAAACTGTTTTTT	CASTRTRGNNEKLFF
TRBV6-4	NA	TRBJ2-5	TGTGCCAGCAGTCAAACCGCCGGGACCCAGTACTTC	CASSQTAGTQYF
TRBV2	NA	TRBJ2-5	TGTGCCAGCAGTGTGATGGCAAGGACACCTCAAGAGACCCAGTACTTC	CASSVMARTPQETQYF
TRBV27	NA	TRBJ2-7	TGTGCCAGCAGTTCCAATTACGAGCAGTACTTC	CASSSNYEQYF
TRBV27	NA	TRBJ2-2	TGTGCCAGCAGTTGGGGCGTAGTCTCCGGGGAGCTGTTTTTT	CASSWGVVSGELFF
TRBV19	TRBD1	TRBJ2-7	TGTGCCAGTAGAGATACAGGGGACTACGAGCAGTACTTC	CASRDTGDYEQYF
TRBV28	TRBD1	TRBJ1-1	TGTGCCAGCAGTCCTCCCCCGGACAGGGGGCGGAACACTGAAGCTTTCTTT	CASSPPPDRGRNTEAFF
TRBV29-1	NA	TRBJ2-7	TGCAGCGTTGAAGATGGGGGCTCCTACGAGCAGTACTTC	CSVEDGGSYEQYF
TRBV4-1	TRBD1	TRBJ2-1	TGCGCCAGCAGCCAGGGACAGAGGAACAATGAGCAGTTCTTC	CASSQGQRNNEQFF
TRBV7-9	NA	TRBJ2-2	TGTGCCAGCAGCCCCCAGAAGCGGTACACCGGGGAGCTGTTTTTT	CASSPQKRYTGELFF
TRBV4-1	NA	TRBJ2-7	TGCGCCAGCAGCCAAGGACGGGATCACCTCTACGAGCAGTACTTC	CASSQGRDHLYEQYF
TRBV5-1	TRBD2	TRBJ2-1	TGCGCCAGCAGCTTGGAAGCTACTAGCGGGGGGAATGAGCAGTTCTTC	CASSLEATSGGNEQFF
TRBV28	NA	TRBJ1-2	TGTGCCAGCAGGTTAACAACAGGGTTTACCTATGGCTACACCTTC	CASRLTTGFTYGYTF
TRBV7-8	NA	TRBJ2-2	TGTGCCAGCAGCTTCGACCCGTCGAATCCGAACACCGGGGAGCTGTTTTTT	CASSFDPSNPNTGELFF
TRBV30	NA	TRBJ1-4	TGTGCCTGGAACACAGGGAATGAAAAACTGTTTTTT	CAWNTGNEKLFF
TRBV9	NA	TRBJ2-7	TGTGCCAGCAGCGGAGAGACAGGTGGGGGCTACGAGCAGTACTTC	CASSGETGGGYEQYF
TRBV9	NA	TRBJ2-2	TGTGCCAGCAGCTCGGGACTTGCCGGGGAGCTGTTTTTT	CASSSGLAGELFF
TRBV5-4	TRBD2	TRBJ2-3	TGTGCCAGCAGCTCGGGCCCGCGGGAGGGAAGGAATACGCAGTATTTT	CASSSGPREGRNTQYF
TRBV10-2	NA	TRBJ2-5	TGCGCCAGCAAGGGGACTCTACAAGAGACCCAGTACTTC	CASKGTLQETQYF
TRBV5-4	NA	TRBJ2-1	TGTGCCAGCAGCTTGCCAGCGGGATATGGGGGCTATGAGCAGTTCTTC	CASSLPAGYGGYEQFF